Described below is a single T cell receptor beta chain sequence and its context. Its antigen is as yet unknown. The sample is drawn from a study of PD-1 blockade in classical Hodgkin lymphoma. Germline loops: CDR1 MDHEN, CDR2 SYDVKM. After removal of 3 bases from V and 3 bases from J, the junction contained 5 bases not matched to a gene. This CDR3 comprises 14 residues. Study-wide points: Newly diagnosed patients and complete responders had comparable diversity at baseline. Some patients began nivolumab under 1 year after ASCT. These patients were excluded from later analyses. The drivers behind the repertoire differences, possibly disease activity or prior therapy, remain undefined. Newly diagnosed patients were said to have less baseline TCR diversity than healthy donors did.

After autologous stem cell transplantation all patients relapsed, and prior brentuximab vedotin exposure differed between cohorts. Here immunoSEQ multiplex PCR was the method, and the copy in TCRdb shows in-frame clones only, minus some. The top ten hold over 14% of the sample, which has tens of thousands of clones, 85% to 90% seen once. The receptor was isolated from a human donor with classical Hodgkin lymphoma. The sequencing used peripheral blood mononuclear cells (PBMCs), collected at baseline. This chain connects TRBV28 to TRBJ2-7; 7 bases are shared with TRBD2. The CDR3 bases are TGTGCCAGCAGTTTGCCCCGGGACTACTACGAGCAGTACTTC. It codes for CASSLPRDYYEQYF.